This TCR beta chain was captured by sequencing in a study of T cell responses to AZD1222 COVID-19 vaccine. The table came from immunoSEQ multiplex PCR; TCRdb's copy has only in-frame clones and leaves some out. The top ten hold under 2% of the sample, which has roughly 180,000 clones, 90% to 95% seen once. V lost 6 bases and J 0 bases, leaving 9 bases between the germline ends. CDR3 length equals 13 residues. The V gene's germline CDR1 is SEHNR and CDR2 FQNEAQ (reference sequence). The rearrangement uses TRBV7-9 and TRBJ2-7; possible D gene TRBD1, 5 bases. Sequenced material: peripheral blood, taken 28 days after the second AZD1222 dose. This clonotype was obtained from an adult who received the AZD1222 COVID-19 vaccine. CDR3 in amino acids: CASRGRGSYEQYF. The CDR3 DNA is TGTGCCAGCAGGGGGCGTGGCTCCTACGAGCAGTACTTC.